The 15 T cell receptor beta chains presented below share a single source sample, sequenced in a study of vaccination effects on CD4 cells after COVID-19. Some clones are missing from TCRdb's copy, which holds only in-frame ones; the method was immunoSEQ multiplex PCR. The data show nearly 35,000 clones, around 72% seen once. Culturing for around ten days preceded CD4+ T cell isolation. It was between March and December 2020 that the person had a SARS-CoV-2 infection confirmed by PCR. Participants got two doses of BNT162b2 or mRNA-1273 vaccine. For these receptors, no antigen is known. Sequenced here: CD4+ T cells from PBMCs cultured without peptide, sampled after COVID-19 vaccination. Receptors were obtained from a human donor who had a prior SARS-CoV-2 infection.

For the CDR3, the DNA is TGCAGCGTCCGGGGCGGATTTACCTACGAGCAGTACTTC. Translated: CSVRGGFTYEQYF. This chain uses TRBV29-1 with TRBJ2-7; either TRBD1 or TRBD2 may fit D (5 bases each). The CDR3 length is 13 residues. Germline V lookup: CDR1 SQVTM, CDR2 ANQGSEA. The V and J ends lost 6 bases and 2 bases respectively, with 14 bases between them.

This chain uses TRBV5-1 with TRBJ2-7; no reliable D call. This CDR3 spans 13 amino acids. Deletions cut 1 base from V and 5 bases from J, with 10 bases between. CDR1 SGHRS and CDR2 YFSETQ come from the germline V gene. The CDR3 spells CASSLTATDEQYF. CDR3 nucleotide sequence: TGCGCCAGCAGCTTGACAGCAACGGACGAGCAGTACTTC. Drawing the rest from reference TRBV5-1 and TRBJ2-7, the complete variable domain is KAGVTQTPRYLIKTRGQQVTLSCSPISGHRSVSWYQQTPGQGLQFLFEYFSETQRNKGNFPGRFSGRQFSNSRSEMNVSTLELGDSALYLCASSLTATDEQYFGPGTRLTVT.

DNA of the CDR3: TGTGCCAGCAGCTCCGGGGCGGGGGAGCTGTTTTTT. Protein sequence: CASSSGAGELFF. The chain has TRBV11-3 and TRBJ2-2; D may be TRBD1 or TRBD2 (5 bases each). Looked up from germline, CDR1 is SGHNT and CDR2 is YENEEA. The V end lost 4 bases, the J end lost 8 bases, and 8 bases lay between the germline ends. The CDR3 sequence is 12 residues long.

This chain links TRBV5-4 with TRBJ2-2; tentative D call: TRBD2 (7 bases). The CDR3 loop spans 15 amino acids. V lost 3 bases and J lost 3, with 12 bases in between. The germline gives CDR1 SGHNT, CDR2 YYREEE (reference sequence). CDR3 DNA: TGTGCCAGCAGCTGGGGGGGGGCAGACACCGGGGAGCTGTTTTTT. Its protein is CASSWGGADTGELFF.

This clone is termed hyperexpanded (1% or more). The V gene is TRBV10-3, the J gene TRBJ2-1; 11 positions agree with TRBD1. Per germline, CDR1 ENHRY and CDR2 SYGVKD. Germline trimming cut 9 bases from V and 5 bases from J; bases unmatched to any gene: 9. The CDR3 sequence is 15 residues long. The CDR3 loop reads CAIFAGTGGNNEQFF. CDR3 DNA: TGTGCCATATTTGCCGGGACAGGGGGTAACAATGAGCAGTTCTTC.

This chain connects TRBV11-3 to TRBJ2-1; possible D gene TRBD1, 5 bases. The CDR3 has 15 residues. Per germline, CDR1 SGHNT and CDR2 YENEEA. V lost 5 bases and J 0 bases, leaving 11 bases between the germline ends. CDR3 sequence reads: CASSLTGASYNEQFF. CDR3 DNA: TGTGCCAGCAGCCTTACAGGCGCCTCCTACAATGAGCAGTTCTTC.

The rearrangement joins TRBV5-4 to TRBJ2-2; D gene unclear. The CDR3 consists of 15 residues. Germline V gives CDR1 SGHNT, CDR2 YYREEE (reference sequence). V shed 1 base and J shed 1 base, with 8 bases lying between them. The CDR3 nucleotides are TGTGCCAGCAGCTTGAGCTGGGGGAACACCGGGGAGCTGTTTTTT. Its protein is CASSLSWGNTGELFF.

This clone has just a few counts. The chain combines TRBV19 with TRBJ1-3; D gene ambiguous. The germline gives CDR1 LNHDA, CDR2 SQIVND (reference sequence). V lost 2 bases, J lost 0 bases, and 8 bases lay in between. The CDR3 covers 15 residues. The CDR3 coding sequence is TGTGCCAGTAGTATATGGGGATCCTCTGGAAACACCATATATTTT. Translating gives CASSIWGSSGNTIYF. Using reference TRBV19 and TRBJ1-3 for the parts outside the CDR3, the full variable domain is DGGITQSPKYLFRKEGQNVTLSCEQNLNHDAMYWYRQDPGQGLRLIYYSQIVNDFQKGDIAEGYSVSREKKESFPLTVTSAQKNPTAFYLCASSIWGSSGNTIYFGEGSWLTVV.

The chain couples TRBV2 to TRBJ2-1; 9 bases line up with TRBD2. J was trimmed by 9 bases and V by 4 bases; bases with no gene match: 10. The germline gives CDR1 SNHLY, CDR2 FYNNEI. This CDR3 region has 15 residues. The CDR3 DNA reads TGTGCCAGCAGTGTTTTTGCGGGAGGGCCTGTTGAGCAGTTCTTC. This gives the protein CASSVFAGGPVEQFF.

The V and J genes are TRBV5-1 and TRBJ1-1; the D is unclear. The ends were cut back, 4 bases at V and 0 bases at J, with 7 bases in the middle. CDR3 length: 13 amino acids. CDR1 and CDR2 (germline): SGHRS, YFSETQ. Here the CDR3 DNA reads TGCGCCAGCAGCCTGGACTTGAACACTGAAGCTTTCTTT. Translated: CASSLDLNTEAFF.

This clone showed up just a few times. The chain joins TRBV6-5 to TRBJ1-2; TRBD1 is a possible D gene (5 bases). The CDR3 spans 12 residues. The V and J ends lost 4 bases and 8 bases respectively, with 11 bases between them. CDR1 and CDR2 from the germline V gene are MNHEY and SVGAGI. CDR3 amino acids: CASSLNGGGYTF. The CDR3 coding sequence is TGTGCCAGCAGTTTGAATGGGGGAGGCTACACCTTC.

The chain couples TRBV2 to TRBJ2-7; D may be TRBD2 (5 bases). CDR1 is SNHLY, CDR2 FYNNEI, per germline. CDR3 length: 12 amino acids. The V end lost 6 bases, the J end lost 2 bases, and 8 bases lay between the germline ends. In DNA, the CDR3 is TGTGCCAGCAGGGCCGGGACCTACGAGCAGTACTTC. Its protein is CASRAGTYEQYF.

The CDR3 loop is CASSRGGQESYEQYF. CDR3 in DNA: TGTGCCAGCAGTCGGGGGGGACAGGAATCCTACGAGCAGTACTTC. The V and J genes are TRBV2 and TRBJ2-7; D is tentatively TRBD1 or TRBD2 (8 bases each). The V gene's germline CDR1 is SNHLY and CDR2 FYNNEI. This CDR3 region has 15 residues. Deletions cut 5 bases from V and 1 base from J, with 15 bases between.

The V and J genes are TRBV19 and TRBJ2-5; 8 bases agree with TRBD2. The CDR3 spans 14 residues. Germline V CDR1 and CDR2: LNHDA, SQIVND (reference sequence). Losses at the gene ends were 6 bases for V and 4 bases for J; bases not matched to a gene: 7. CDR3 coding DNA: TGTGCCAGTAGAAGAGTCGCGGGAGGAGAGACCCAGTACTTC. Its protein product is CASRRVAGGETQYF.

This clone is a singleton in its sample. The chain has TRBV5-4 and TRBJ1-1; D is uncertain. CDR3 length equals 15 residues. Germline assignment: CDR1 SGHNT and CDR2 YYREEE (reference sequence). The V and J ends lost 0 bases and 0 bases respectively, with 9 bases between them. CDR3 nucleotide sequence: TGTGCCAGCAGCTTGGACAGCGGGATGAACACTGAAGCTTTCTTT. Protein product: CASSLDSGMNTEAFF.